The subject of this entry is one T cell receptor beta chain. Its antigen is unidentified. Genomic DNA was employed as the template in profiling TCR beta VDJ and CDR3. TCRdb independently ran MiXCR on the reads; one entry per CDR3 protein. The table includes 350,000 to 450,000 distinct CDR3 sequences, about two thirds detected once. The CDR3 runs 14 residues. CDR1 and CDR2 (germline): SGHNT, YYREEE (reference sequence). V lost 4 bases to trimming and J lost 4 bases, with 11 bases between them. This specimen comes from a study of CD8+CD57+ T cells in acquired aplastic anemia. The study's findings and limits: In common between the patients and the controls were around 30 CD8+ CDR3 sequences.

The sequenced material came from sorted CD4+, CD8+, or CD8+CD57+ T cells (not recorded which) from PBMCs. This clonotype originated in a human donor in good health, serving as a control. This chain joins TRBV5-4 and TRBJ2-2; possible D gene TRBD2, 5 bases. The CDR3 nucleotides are TGTGCCAGCAGCAGGGAGATTTCCACCGGGGAGCTGTTTTTT. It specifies CASSREISTGELFF. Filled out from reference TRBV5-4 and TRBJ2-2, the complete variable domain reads ETGVTQSPTHLIKTRGQQVTLRCSSQSGHNTVSWYQQALGQGPQFIFQYYREEENGRGNFPPRFSGLQFPNYSSELNVNALELDDSALYLCASSREISTGELFFGEGSRLTVL.